These 5 T cell receptor beta chains share one sample of origin, sequenced in a study of blood T cell repertoires in COVID-19 (dated by TCRdb to the early 2020s). The library was produced with the immunoSEQ multiplex PCR assay. TCRdb holds this immuneACCESS table with in-frame rearrangements only. Some clones are missing; in checked studies, unresolved V genes explain under half, and the rest has no known cause. Across this sample there are some 96,000 clones, with around four fifths seen only once. The top ten constitute 13% of the sample. The sample taken for sequencing was peripheral blood. The source is a man aged 50-60 years with active or convalescent COVID-19.

The gene calls are TRBV4-2 and TRBJ1-2; D possibly corresponds to TRBD1 (5 bases). The CDR3 has 13 residues. Germline CDR1 reads LGHNA; CDR2 reads YNFKEQ. With 0 bases removed from V and 5 bases from J, the gap between germline ends came to 7 bases. This chain's CDR3 is CASSQEQAYGYTF. CDR3 coding DNA: TGTGCCAGCAGCCAAGAACAGGCTTATGGCTACACCTTC.

Comments on this clone: This same CDR3 is encoded by further DNA sequences in the sample. V usage is TRBV5-4 and J usage is TRBJ2-1, with TRBD2 matching 13 bases. The CDR3 extends over 16 amino acids. J lost 1 base, V lost 4 bases, and 2 bases had no gene match. CDR1 SGHNT and CDR2 YYREEE come from the germline V gene (reference sequence). The CDR3 DNA reads TGTGCCAGCAGCCCGGGACTAGCGGGGTCCTACAATGAGCAGTTCTTC. It translates to CASSPGLAGSYNEQFF.

The rearrangement uses TRBV14 and TRBJ1-1; D is uncertain. V lost 1 base and J 6 bases, leaving 12 bases between the germline ends. Germline assignment: CDR1 SGHDN and CDR2 FVKESK. The CDR3 is 14 residues long. The CDR3 loop reads CASSQGRGSSEAFF. In nucleotides, the CDR3 is TGTGCCAGCAGCCAAGGACGGGGAAGTTCTGAAGCTTTCTTT.

J is TRBJ2-7 and V is TRBV13, with D unclear. Germline CDR1 PRHDT, CDR2 FYEKMQ (reference sequence). Trimming cost V 5 bases and J 5 bases, with 16 bases left between them. CDR3 length: 14 residues. The CDR3 DNA reads TGTGCCAGCAGCCCAGGCAGGTTTGCCGACGAGCAGTACTTC. It is translated as CASSPGRFADEQYF.

This chain links TRBV18 with TRBJ2-7, with D maybe TRBD1 (6 bases). This CDR3 is built from 14 residues. Per germline, CDR1 KGHSH and CDR2 LQKENI. The V gene lost 3 bases and the J gene lost 5 bases, with 14 bases spanning the gap. The CDR3 reads CASSPPAGDDEQYF. The CDR3 DNA follows: TGTGCCAGCTCACCCCCGGCAGGGGACGACGAGCAGTACTTC.